This TCR beta chain was recovered during a study of T-cell memory formation after mild COVID-19. MiXCR was run by TCRdb on the 5' RACE reads, yielding one entry per CDR3 protein. This sample yields tens of thousands of distinct CDR3 sequences, of which approximately 13% are seen a single time; 30% to 35% belongs to the top ten. Germline V gives CDR1 MGHRA, CDR2 YSYEKL. After removal of 6 bases from V and 9 bases from J, the junction contained 16 bases not matched to a gene. The length of the CDR3 is 16 residues. The chain is built from TRBV4-1 and TRBJ2-1; 8 bases align to TRBD2. Sequenced material: PBMCs or a T cell subset sorted from them (not recorded which). The source of this sequence is an adult woman who had mild COVID-19 (a few samples of this study predate the infection). Cell type and time point are not known. CDR3 nucleotides: TGCGCCAGCAGTGACTTCCCGGGGGGGGGTGAGTTTGAGCAGTTCTTC. Protein sequence: CASSDFPGGGEFEQFF.